The 29 T cell receptor beta chains given below trace back to one sample, sequenced in a study of OX40 agonist ivuxolimab in advanced cancers. Libraries were prepared by immunoSEQ multiplex PCR; TCRdb keeps only in-frame clonotypes and omits some of them. Of tens of thousands of clones in the sample, 80% to 90% were seen once. Sequences were derived from CD4+ or CD8+ T cells sorted from blood, sampled in a trial of the OX40 agonist ivuxolimab. The receptors were sampled from an adult with an advanced solid tumor such as melanoma, head and neck, liver or kidney cancer.

The chain recombines TRBV19 with TRBJ1-2, with D uncertain. This CDR3 has 13 residues. Germline CDR1 is LNHDA and CDR2 is SQIVND (reference sequence). Trimming cost V 4 bases and J 4 bases, with 10 bases left between them. CDR3 protein: CASSTWGSYGYTF. CDR3 DNA: TGTGCCAGTAGTACGTGGGGTTCCTATGGCTACACCTTC.

The V and J genes are TRBV30 and TRBJ1-1; D unresolved. V lost 3 bases and J lost 2, with 10 bases in between. The CDR3 length is 13 residues. Germline V lookup: CDR1 GTSNPN, CDR2 SVGIG (reference sequence). CDR3 coding DNA: TGTGCCTGGAGCAGAGGGCTCAACACTGAAGCTTTCTTT. It specifies CAWSRGLNTEAFF.

The chain uses TRBV7-9 and TRBJ2-7; D is unresolved. Trimming cost V 3 bases and J 2 bases, with 8 bases left between them. CDR1 SEHNR and CDR2 FQNEAQ come from the germline V gene (reference sequence). This CDR3 contains 13 residues. CDR3 residues: CASSFQNPYEQYF. The CDR3 coding sequence is TGTGCCAGCAGCTTCCAAAACCCCTACGAGCAGTACTTC. The whole variable domain, filled in from reference TRBV7-9 and TRBJ2-7, reads DTGVSQNPRHKITKRGQNVTFRCDPISEHNRLYWYRQTLGQGPEFLTYFQNEAQLEKSRLLSDRFSAERPKGSFSTLEIQRTEQGDSAMYLCASSFQNPYEQYFGPGTRLTVT.

The V call is TRBV6-5, the J call TRBJ1-2; tentative D call: TRBD1 (6 bases). Trimming took off 5 bases at V and 8 bases at J, with 18 bases between the two ends. Germline loops: CDR1 MNHEY, CDR2 SVGAGI. The CDR3 sequence is 14 residues long. CDR3 loop: CASSPQGGAQGYTF. The CDR3 nucleotides are TGTGCCAGCAGTCCCCAAGGGGGGGCGCAGGGCTACACCTTC.

The V and J genes are TRBV11-2 and TRBJ1-1; D not resolved. In germline, CDR1 is SGHAT, CDR2 FQNNGV. This CDR3 contains 12 residues. Trimming removed 3 bases at V and 2 bases at J, with 4 bases between. The CDR3 sequence: CASSFPNTEAFF. CDR3 coding DNA: TGTGCCAGCAGCTTTCCCAACACTGAAGCTTTCTTT.

The V call is TRBV30, the J call TRBJ1-5; no clear D gene. Trimming left V 1 base short and J 0 bases short, with 10 bases between. This CDR3 contains 15 residues. The germline CDR1 and CDR2 sequences are GTSNPN and SVGIG (reference sequence). The CDR3 loop reads CAWSGGGSSNQPQHF. The CDR3 DNA reads TGTGCCTGGAGTGGGGGAGGGAGTAGCAATCAGCCCCAGCATTTT.

This chain joins TRBV9 and TRBJ1-3; D ambiguous. The CDR3 extends over 13 amino acids. Trimming stripped 1 base from V and 3 bases from J, with 5 bases between. Germline CDR1 and CDR2: SGDLS and YYNGEE. The chain's CDR3 is CASSVLGGNTIYF. CDR3 DNA sequence: TGTGCCAGCAGCGTATTGGGTGGAAACACCATATATTTT.

V is TRBV13 and J is TRBJ2-2; no definite D call. This CDR3 has 12 residues. V was shortened by 8 bases and J by 8 bases, with 12 bases between the two germline ends. Germline V gives CDR1 PRHDT, CDR2 FYEKMQ (reference sequence). The CDR3 region has the DNA TGTGCCAGCCCTTCCCCTTCTGGGGAGCTGTTTTTT. Translation: CASPSPSGELFF.

The rearrangement joins TRBV10-2 to TRBJ2-7, with D uncertain. Looked up from germline, CDR1 is WSHSY and CDR2 is SAAADI. V lost 1 base and J 3 bases, leaving 4 bases between the germline ends. This CDR3 is 12 amino acids long. The CDR3 DNA reads as TGCGCCAGCAGTGAGTTAAGCTACGAGCAGTACTTC. It yields the protein CASSELSYEQYF.

As regards this clone: The junction departs from the called germline gene at one end, perhaps through a read error. The gene calls are TRBV7-9 and TRBJ1-1; no reliable D call. The CDR3 covers 11 residues. The germline CDR1 and CDR2 sequences are SEHNR and FQNEAQ (reference sequence). In nucleotides, the CDR3 is TGTGCCAGCAGCTTAGCCACAGCCCTGGTCTTT. Its protein is CASSLATALVF. Based on the CDR3 plus reference TRBV7-9 and TRBJ1-1, the full variable domain is DTGVSQNPRHKITKRGQNVTFRCDPISEHNRLYWYRQTLGQGPEFLTYFQNEAQLEKSRLLSDRFSAERPKGSFSTLEIQRTEQGDSAMYLCASSLATALVFGQGTRLTVV.

This clone is a singleton in its sample. The CDR3 DNA reads TGTGCCAGCAGTTACTCGGAAAACTATGGCTACACCTTC. Amino acids: CASSYSENYGYTF. The chain has TRBV6-5 and TRBJ1-2, with D unresolved. From germline, CDR1 is MNHEY and CDR2 SVGAGI. V was trimmed by 0 bases and J by 2 bases, leaving 4 bases between them. This CDR3 comprises 13 residues.

The J gene is TRBJ1-2, the V gene TRBV30; possibly TRBD1 for D (6 bases). Trimming pared 0 bases from V and 7 bases from J, leaving 9 bases between. The CDR3 loop spans 12 amino acids. The germline V gene encodes CDR1 GTSNPN and CDR2 SVGIG (reference sequence). The CDR3 DNA follows: TGTGCCTGGAGTGTAATGGGGGCTGGCTACACCTTC. Its protein is CAWSVMGAGYTF. The variable domain in full, completed from reference TRBV30 and TRBJ1-2, reads SQTIHQWPATLVQPVGSPLSLECTVEGTSNPNLYWYRQAAGRGLQLLFYSVGIGQISSEVPQNLSASRPQDRQFILSSKKLLLSDSGFYLCAWSVMGAGYTFGSGTRLTVV.

The rearrangement joins TRBV4-2 to TRBJ1-3; D unresolved. The CDR3 is 12 amino acids. With 4 bases removed from V and 4 bases from J, the gap between germline ends came to 5 bases. Per germline, CDR1 LGHNA and CDR2 YNFKEQ. The CDR3: CASSPKGNTIYF. DNA for the CDR3: TGTGCCAGCAGCCCGAAGGGAAACACCATATATTTT.

This clone is a singleton in its sample. The J gene is TRBJ1-2, the V gene TRBV9; D gene uncertain. This CDR3 comprises 15 residues. V was clipped by 0 bases and J by 2 bases, with 11 bases between them. CDR1 is SGDLS and CDR2 is YYNGEE in the germline V gene. The CDR3 region is CASSVEVGPNYGYTF. For the CDR3, the DNA is TGTGCCAGCAGCGTAGAGGTAGGGCCAAACTATGGCTACACCTTC. The full variable domain, its missing parts supplied by reference TRBV9 and TRBJ1-2, is DSGVTQTPKHLITATGQRVTLRCSPRSGDLSVYWYQQSLDQGLQFLIQYYNGEERAKGNILERFSAQQFPDLHSELNLSSLELGDSALYFCASSVEVGPNYGYTFGSGTRLTVV.

The gene calls are TRBV7-3 and TRBJ1-2; TRBD1 aligns across 8 bases. The CDR3 contains 13 residues. The V and J ends lost 4 bases and 4 bases, in that order; junction bases with no gene match: 2. Looked up from germline, CDR1 is SGHTA and CDR2 is FQGTGA. CDR3 in amino acids: CASSYGTGYGYTF. The CDR3 nucleotides are TGTGCCAGCAGCTATGGGACAGGCTATGGCTACACCTTC.

The DNA of the CDR3 is TGTGCCAGCAGCCCCGCTGTCGGACAGGGCGTCCATCAGCCCCAGCATTTT. As protein: CASSPAVGQGVHQPQHF. V and J are TRBV7-9 and TRBJ1-5; 8 bases match TRBD1. V was pared by 5 bases and J by 5 bases, with 14 bases of the junction left unmatched. The length of the CDR3 is 17 residues. CDR1 and CDR2 from the germline V gene are SEHNR and FQNEAQ (reference sequence).

The J gene is TRBJ2-7, the V gene TRBV6-5, with D maybe TRBD2 (5 bases). Trimming took 5 bases from V and 2 from J, leaving 13 bases between them. Germline CDR1 and CDR2: MNHEY and SVGAGI. The CDR3 has 14 residues. CDR3: CASSEDAGPYEQYF. The CDR3 DNA reads TGTGCCAGCAGTGAAGACGCGGGCCCCTACGAGCAGTACTTC.

The chain employs TRBV4-2 and TRBJ2-7; 7 nucleotides align to TRBD2. CDR3 size: 17 residues. Germline V gene lookup returns CDR1 LGHNA and CDR2 YNFKEQ. The junction had 12 bases not matched to a gene; V was cut back by 1 base and J by 3 bases. CDR3 DNA sequence: TGTGCCAGCAGCCAAGTCGGAAGGGACTACTCCTTCTACGAGCAGTACTTC. It specifies CASSQVGRDYSFYEQYF.

The rearrangement links TRBV29-1 to TRBJ2-7, with D possibly TRBD2 on 5 matching bases. Germline values: CDR1 SQVTM, CDR2 ANQGSEA. The CDR3 has 15 amino acids. V was pared by 0 bases and J by 1 base, with 13 bases between. The CDR3 loop is CSVEDRASTSYEQYF. The CDR3 DNA reads as TGCAGCGTTGAAGATAGGGCTAGCACTTCCTACGAGCAGTACTTC.

This chain connects TRBV9 to TRBJ2-5; D is perhaps TRBD1 or TRBD2 (6 bases each). The J call may be in error: the DNA end matches TRBJ2-7 better. The germline V gene has CDR1 SGDLS and CDR2 YYNGEE. This CDR3 spans 15 amino acids. CDR3 bases: TGTGCCAGCAGCCGGGGGATGGGGGGCCGCTACGAGCAGTACTTC. This encodes CASSRGMGGRYEQYF.

Only one count was recorded for this clone. V gene TRBV4-3 combines with J gene TRBJ2-1, with TRBD2 matching over 8 bases. Germline assignment: CDR1 LGHNA and CDR2 YSLEER. The CDR3 has 16 residues. Trimming at V came to 0 bases and at J to 6 bases, leaving 7 bases not matched to a gene. This chain's CDR3 is CASSQDGTRGGNEQFF. The DNA of the CDR3 is TGCGCCAGCAGCCAAGACGGGACCCGGGGGGGCAATGAGCAGTTCTTC.

This clone was detected once. The J gene is TRBJ2-7, the V gene TRBV7-6; perhaps TRBD2 as D (5 bases). Germline V lookup: CDR1 SGHVS, CDR2 FNYEAQ. Deletions cut 5 bases from V and 3 bases from J, with 17 bases between. The CDR3 totals 15 residues. The CDR3 DNA reads TGTGCCAGCAGCCCTGGGGTCGGGGTAAGCTACGAGCAGTACTTC. Residues: CASSPGVGVSYEQYF.

CDR3 loop: CASPGRSHEQYF. CDR3 coding DNA: TGTGCCAGTCCAGGGAGATCCCACGAGCAGTACTTC. The rearrangement links TRBV19 to TRBJ2-7; D may correspond to TRBD1 or TRBD2 (5 bases each). Germline V gene data show CDR1 as LNHDA and CDR2 as SQIVND (reference sequence). The CDR3 runs 12 residues. Deletions cut 8 bases from V and 5 bases from J, with 13 bases between.

The chain carries TRBV19 and TRBJ2-5; a weak D match, TRBD1 (6 bases). The CDR3 consists of 15 residues. Germline CDR1 is LNHDA and CDR2 is SQIVND (reference sequence). V dropped 5 bases and J dropped 5 bases, with 18 bases sitting between them. CDR3 bases: TGTGCCAGTAGTGGTTCAGGGGTTTTTATTGAGACCCAGTACTTC. It yields the protein CASSGSGVFIETQYF. Based on the CDR3 plus reference TRBV19 and TRBJ2-5, the full variable domain is DGGITQSPKYLFRKEGQNVTLSCEQNLNHDAMYWYRQDPGQGLRLIYYSQIVNDFQKGDIAEGYSVSREKKESFPLTVTSAQKNPTAFYLCASSGSGVFIETQYFGPGTRLLVL.

This sequence joins TRBV6-1 and TRBJ1-1; no clear D gene. This CDR3 comprises 11 residues. Germline V gene lookup returns CDR1 MNHNS and CDR2 SASEGT. Trimming left V 5 bases short and J 4 bases short, with 5 bases between. CDR3 sequence: CASSYGTEAFF. Here the CDR3 DNA reads TGTGCCAGCAGTTACGGCACTGAAGCTTTCTTT.

The gene calls are TRBV21-1 and TRBJ1-5. TRBV21-1 is recorded as a pseudogene. The CDR3 covers 17 residues. Written as DNA, the CDR3 is TGTGCCAGCAGTGTATCCGAAGTTAACTGGAGCAATCAGCCCCAGCATTTT. This gives the protein CASSVSEVNWSNQPQHF.

The table lists this clone with a few counts. The chain carries TRBV11-3 and TRBJ2-1, with D perhaps matching TRBD2 (6 bases). CDR3 length: 14 amino acids. V lost 6 bases and J 5 bases, leaving 14 bases between the germline ends. Germline CDR1 reads SGHNT; CDR2 reads YENEEA. DNA of the CDR3: TGTGCCAGCAGTTCCGCGGGGCTGAACAATGAGCAGTTCTTC. Translated, it gives CASSSAGLNNEQFF.

The J gene is TRBJ2-5, the V gene TRBV6-5; TRBD2 agrees at 8 bases. CDR1 is MNHEY, CDR2 SVGAGI, per germline. The J segment lost 4 bases and the V segment lost 7 bases, leaving 8 bases of the junction unmatched. The CDR3 runs 14 residues. The CDR3 DNA is TGTGCCAGCACACCGGGACTAGAAGTAGAGACCCAGTACTTC. It translates to CASTPGLEVETQYF.

The chain links TRBV7-2 to TRBJ2-1, with D perhaps TRBD2 (6 bases). Trimming stripped 3 bases from V and 7 bases from J, with 13 bases between. CDR1 and CDR2 (germline): SGHTA, FQGNSA. This CDR3 region has 14 residues. CDR3: CASSFTGTANEQFF. CDR3 nucleotide sequence: TGTGCCAGCAGCTTCACCGGGACTGCGAATGAGCAGTTCTTC.